This TCR beta chain was captured in a study of T cell responses to AZD1222 COVID-19 vaccine. About this clone itself: Its antigen is unknown.

Libraries were prepared by immunoSEQ multiplex PCR; TCRdb keeps only in-frame clonotypes and omits some of them. The data contain 150,000 to 200,000 clones, 80% to 95% of them singletons. Looked up from germline, CDR1 is KGHSH and CDR2 is LQKENI. With 0 bases clipped from V and 7 bases from J, the junction kept 1 base outside the gene matches. The CDR3 has 14 amino acids. Whole-study findings and limits: The sample set comprised mostly white British donors with more females, and clonal diversity was possibly underestimated. Only 5 or 6 individuals given AZD1222 were seropositive at baseline. Scientists sampled the repertoires only once the peak T cell response had passed. Unmutated variant regions are reportedly the target of nearly half of TCRs that are spike-specific.

The receptor's source is an adult who received the AZD1222 COVID-19 vaccine. The chain couples TRBV18 to TRBJ1-2, with 11 nucleotides matching TRBD1. The starting material was peripheral blood, obtained 28 days after the second AZD1222 dose. The CDR3 DNA is TGTGCCAGCTCACCACCGGACAGGGGGCTTGGCTACACCTTC. Its translation is CASSPPDRGLGYTF.